These 5 T cell receptor beta chains came from one sample sequenced in a study of T cell repertoires in cytomegalovirus infection. One entry per CDR3 protein, called by TCRdb with MiXCR from the reads. The repertoire holds about 920,000 distinct CDR3 sequences, with approximately 32% as singletons. Their antigens are not known. The sequences come from cultured CD8+ T cells from PBMCs, collected from culture after CMV antigen stimulation. The receptors derive from a human donor in good health (CMV status not recorded). Some clones in this sample may be carry-over from other donors' samples.

The chain employs TRBV24-1 and TRBJ2-1; 7 nucleotides align to TRBD2. The V gene end was trimmed by 3 bases and the J gene end by 6 bases; junction bases not matched to a gene: 10. The CDR3 sequence is 16 residues long. CDR1 KGHDR and CDR2 SFDVKD come from the germline V gene. In nucleotides, the CDR3 is TGTGCCACCAGTGATCCTTTTTATGGGGAGGGCAATGAGCAGTTCTTC. Protein: CATSDPFYGEGNEQFF.

The chain has TRBV6-4 and TRBJ2-1; 10 nucleotides match TRBD2. The CDR3 consists of 16 residues. Germline loops: CDR1 MRHNA, CDR2 SNTAGT. After removal of 4 bases from V and 10 bases from J, the junction contained 13 bases not matched to a gene. In nucleotides, the CDR3 is TGTGCCAGCAGTGCGCGAGCGGGGGGGCCAGTCAAGGAGCAGTTCTTC. It translates to CASSARAGGPVKEQFF.

The table lists this clonotype with many counts. The rearrangement uses TRBV28 and TRBJ1-1, with TRBD1 identical over 8 bases. The CDR3 consists of 14 residues. Per the germline V gene, CDR1 is MDHEN and CDR2 is SYDVKM. J lost 2 bases, V lost 6 bases, and 5 bases had no gene match. DNA for the CDR3: TGTGCCAGCAGCCCGGACAGGGTTAACACTGAAGCTTTCTTT. This sequence encodes CASSPDRVNTEAFF.

The J gene is TRBJ1-2, the V gene TRBV9, with D possibly TRBD1 on 5 matching bases. Germline loops: CDR1 SGDLS, CDR2 YYNGEE. Trimming pared 0 bases from V and 5 bases from J, leaving 14 bases between. The CDR3 has 15 residues. The CDR3 sequence: CASSVAGAGAYGYTF. CDR3 sequence (DNA): TGTGCCAGCAGCGTAGCCGGGGCCGGGGCGTATGGCTACACCTTC.

Only a few counts were recorded for this clonotype. V is TRBV12-3 or TRBV12-4 and J is TRBJ2-5; 7 bases line up with TRBD1. CDR3 length: 14 amino acids. V gave up 5 bases and J gave up 5 bases; unmatched junction bases: 8. The CDR3 here is CASSVRDSLETQYF. The CDR3, as DNA: TGTGCCAGCAGTGTCCGGGACAGCTTGGAGACCCAGTACTTC.